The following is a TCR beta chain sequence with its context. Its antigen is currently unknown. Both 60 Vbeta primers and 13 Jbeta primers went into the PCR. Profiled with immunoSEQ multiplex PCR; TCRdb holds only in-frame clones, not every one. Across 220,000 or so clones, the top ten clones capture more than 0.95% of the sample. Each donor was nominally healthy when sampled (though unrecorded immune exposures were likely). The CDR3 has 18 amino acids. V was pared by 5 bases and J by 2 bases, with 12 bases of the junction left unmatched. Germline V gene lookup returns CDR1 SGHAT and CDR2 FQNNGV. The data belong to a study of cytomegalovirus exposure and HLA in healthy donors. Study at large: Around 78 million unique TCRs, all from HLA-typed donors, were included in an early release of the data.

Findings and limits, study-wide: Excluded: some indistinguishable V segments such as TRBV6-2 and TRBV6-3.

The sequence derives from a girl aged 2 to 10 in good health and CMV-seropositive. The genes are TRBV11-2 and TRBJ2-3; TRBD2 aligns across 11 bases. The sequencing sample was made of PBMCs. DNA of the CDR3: TGTGCCAGCAGCCTCTCCCCCTCTAGCGGGGGGCCCACAGATACGCAGTATTTT. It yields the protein CASSLSPSSGGPTDTQYF. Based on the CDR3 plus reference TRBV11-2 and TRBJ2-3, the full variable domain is EAGVAQSPRYKIIEKRQSVAFWCNPISGHATLYWYQQILGQGPKLLIQFQNNGVVDDSQLPKDRFSAERLKGVDSTLKIQPAKLEDSAVYLCASSLSPSSGGPTDTQYFGPGTRLTVL.